This T cell receptor beta chain comes out of a study of shared clonotypes between healthy human individuals. Study results and limitations: Generation probabilities were higher for clonotypes shared across all four sorted-subset donors than for unshared ones. Clonotype sharing levels among donors were expected to vary with sequencing depth.

About this clone: What it binds is unknown.

The authors' processing: Without quality scores, immunoSEQ junctional reads could not be filtered like full-length reads. Sequenced by immunoSEQ multiplex PCR; TCRdb stores in-frame clones only, minus some. D and trimming were read from the DNA, whereas the V and J calls and clone size are those reported in that table. The profile shows 2.3 million or so clones, more than 85% of them singletons. J gave up 5 bases and V 6 bases, and 6 bases lay outside the gene matches. The V gene's germline CDR1 is SGHNT and CDR2 YYREEE (reference sequence). This CDR3 has 15 residues. Sequenced sample: naive CD4+ T cells from PBMCs. Documented subset: CD45RA+ positively selected. The chain is built from TRBV5-4 and TRBJ2-2; 11 bases align to TRBD1. The clonotype comes from a man aged 18 to 29 in good health. Some clones in this sample may be carry-over from other donors' samples. In nucleotides, the CDR3 is TGTGCCAGCACCTTAGGACAGGGGGCGACCGGGGAGCTGTTTTTT. Protein sequence: CASTLGQGATGELFF.